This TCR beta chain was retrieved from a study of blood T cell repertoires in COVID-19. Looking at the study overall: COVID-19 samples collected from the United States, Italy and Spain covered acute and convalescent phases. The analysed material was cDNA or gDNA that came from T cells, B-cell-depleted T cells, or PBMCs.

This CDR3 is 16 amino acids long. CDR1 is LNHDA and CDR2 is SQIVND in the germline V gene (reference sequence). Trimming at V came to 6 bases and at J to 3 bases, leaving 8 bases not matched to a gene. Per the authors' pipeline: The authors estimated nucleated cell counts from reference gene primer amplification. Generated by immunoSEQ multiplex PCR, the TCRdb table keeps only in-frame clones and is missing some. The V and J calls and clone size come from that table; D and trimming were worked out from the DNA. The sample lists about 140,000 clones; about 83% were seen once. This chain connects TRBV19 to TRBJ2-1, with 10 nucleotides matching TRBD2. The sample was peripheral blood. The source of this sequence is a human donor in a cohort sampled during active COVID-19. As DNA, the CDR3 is TGTGCCAGTAGCAGCTTAGCGGGAGGAAACTACAATGAGCAGTTCTTC. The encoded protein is CASSSLAGGNYNEQFF. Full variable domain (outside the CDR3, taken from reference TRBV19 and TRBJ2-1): DGGITQSPKYLFRKEGQNVTLSCEQNLNHDAMYWYRQDPGQGLRLIYYSQIVNDFQKGDIAEGYSVSREKKESFPLTVTSAQKNPTAFYLCASSSLAGGNYNEQFFGPGTRLTVL.